This T cell receptor (beta chain) was sequenced during a study of blood T cell repertoires in COVID-19. In the original workflow: It was from reference gene primer amplification that nucleated cell counts were estimated. This table comes from immunoSEQ multiplex PCR, and its TCRdb copy is limited to in-frame clones, with some not included. V and J calls and clone size come straight from that table; D and trimming were deduced from the DNA. The profile shows 250,000 to 400,000 clones, approximately 89% of them singletons. The table lists this clone with a few counts. J gave up 7 bases and V 4 bases, and 6 bases lay outside the gene matches. This CDR3 spans 13 amino acids. In germline, CDR1 is MDHEN, CDR2 SYDVKM.

The J gene is TRBJ1-2, the V gene TRBV28; 7 bases map to TRBD1. The receptor comes from a young woman with COVID-19, enrolled during active disease. Sequenced sample: peripheral blood. CDR3 coding DNA: TGTGCCAGCAGTTGGGACAGTGCGCGTGGCTACACCTTC. This encodes CASSWDSARGYTF.